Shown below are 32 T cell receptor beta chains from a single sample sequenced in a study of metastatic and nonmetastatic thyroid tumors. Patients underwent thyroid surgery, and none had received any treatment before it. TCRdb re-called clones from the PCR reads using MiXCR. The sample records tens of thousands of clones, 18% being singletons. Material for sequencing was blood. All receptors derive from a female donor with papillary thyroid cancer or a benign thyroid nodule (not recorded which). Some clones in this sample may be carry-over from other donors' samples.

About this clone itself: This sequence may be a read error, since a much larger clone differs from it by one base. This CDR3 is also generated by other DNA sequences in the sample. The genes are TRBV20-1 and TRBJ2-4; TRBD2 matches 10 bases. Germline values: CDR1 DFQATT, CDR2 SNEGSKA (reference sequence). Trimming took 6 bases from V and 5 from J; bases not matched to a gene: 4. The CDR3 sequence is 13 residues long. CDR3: CSATSGGENIQYF. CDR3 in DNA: TGCAGTGCGACCAGCGGGGGGGAAAACATTCAGTACTTC.

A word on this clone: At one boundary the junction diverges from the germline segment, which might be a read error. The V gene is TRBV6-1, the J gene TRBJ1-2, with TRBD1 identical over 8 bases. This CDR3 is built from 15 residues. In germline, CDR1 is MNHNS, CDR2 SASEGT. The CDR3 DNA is TGTGCCATCAGTTTCGGACAGGGAGCACAGGGTGGCTACACCTTC. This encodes CAISFGQGAQGGYTF.

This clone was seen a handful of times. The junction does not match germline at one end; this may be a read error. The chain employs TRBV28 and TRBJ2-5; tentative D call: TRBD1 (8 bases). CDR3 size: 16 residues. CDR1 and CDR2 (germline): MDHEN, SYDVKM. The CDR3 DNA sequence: TGTGCCAGCAGTCGTACCAGGGGGCGCGCGGGGGAGACCCAGTGCTTC. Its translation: CASSRTRGRAGETQCF.

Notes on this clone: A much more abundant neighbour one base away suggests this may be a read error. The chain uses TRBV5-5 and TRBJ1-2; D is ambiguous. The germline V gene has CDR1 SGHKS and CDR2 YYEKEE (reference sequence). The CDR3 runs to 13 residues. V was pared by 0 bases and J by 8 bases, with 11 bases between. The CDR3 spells CASSLEAWWGYTF. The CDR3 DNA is TGTGCCAGCAGCTTGGAGGCATGGTGGGGCTACACCTTC.

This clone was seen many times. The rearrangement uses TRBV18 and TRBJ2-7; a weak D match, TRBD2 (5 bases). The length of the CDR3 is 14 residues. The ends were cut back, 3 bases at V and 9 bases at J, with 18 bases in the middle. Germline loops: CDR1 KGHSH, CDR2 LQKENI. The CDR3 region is CASSPHPPPEVQYF. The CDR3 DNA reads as TGTGCCAGCTCACCCCACCCACCCCCGGAGGTGCAGTACTTC.

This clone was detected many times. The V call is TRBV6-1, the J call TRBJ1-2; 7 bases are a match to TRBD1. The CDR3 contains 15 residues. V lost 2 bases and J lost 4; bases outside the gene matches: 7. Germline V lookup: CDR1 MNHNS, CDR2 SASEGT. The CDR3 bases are TGTGCCAGCAGTGAAAGCCCGGGACAGTCCTATGGCTACACCTTC. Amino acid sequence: CASSESPGQSYGYTF.

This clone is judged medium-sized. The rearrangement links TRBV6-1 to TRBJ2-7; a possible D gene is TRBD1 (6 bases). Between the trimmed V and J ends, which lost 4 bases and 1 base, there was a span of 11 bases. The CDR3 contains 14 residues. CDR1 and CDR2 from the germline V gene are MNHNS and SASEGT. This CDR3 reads CASSGTGQSYEQYF. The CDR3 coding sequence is TGTGCCAGCAGTGGAACAGGACAGTCCTACGAGCAGTACTTC.

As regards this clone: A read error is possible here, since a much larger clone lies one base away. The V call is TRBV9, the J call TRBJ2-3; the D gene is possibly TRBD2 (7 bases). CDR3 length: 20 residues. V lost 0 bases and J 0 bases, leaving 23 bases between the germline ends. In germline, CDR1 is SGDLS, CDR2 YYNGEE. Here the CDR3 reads CASSVASRGGARKSTDTQYF. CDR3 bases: TGTGCCAGCAGCGTAGCGTCTAGAGGGGGGGCCCGAAAAAGCACAGATACGCAGTATTTT.

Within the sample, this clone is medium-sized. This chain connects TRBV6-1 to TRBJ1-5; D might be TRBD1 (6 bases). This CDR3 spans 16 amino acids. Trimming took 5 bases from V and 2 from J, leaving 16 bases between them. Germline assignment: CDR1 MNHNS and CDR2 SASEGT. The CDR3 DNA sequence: TGTGCCAGCAGTTCCCTGACAGGAGCCGGCAATCAGCCCCAGCATTTT. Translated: CASSSLTGAGNQPQHF.

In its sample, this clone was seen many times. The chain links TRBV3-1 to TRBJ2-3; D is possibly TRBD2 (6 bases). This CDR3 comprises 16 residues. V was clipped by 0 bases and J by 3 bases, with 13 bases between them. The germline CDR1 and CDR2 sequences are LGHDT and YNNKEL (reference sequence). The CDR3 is CASSQDVAGSTDTQYF. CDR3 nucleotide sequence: TGTGCCAGCAGCCAAGACGTGGCGGGGAGTACAGATACGCAGTATTTT.

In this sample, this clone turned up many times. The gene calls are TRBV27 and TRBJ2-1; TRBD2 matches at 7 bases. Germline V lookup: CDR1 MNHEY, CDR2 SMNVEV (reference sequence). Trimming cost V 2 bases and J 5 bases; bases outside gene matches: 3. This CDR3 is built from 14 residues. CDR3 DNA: TGTGCCAGCAGTTTAGGACTAGTGAACAATGAGCAGTTCTTC. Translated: CASSLGLVNNEQFF.

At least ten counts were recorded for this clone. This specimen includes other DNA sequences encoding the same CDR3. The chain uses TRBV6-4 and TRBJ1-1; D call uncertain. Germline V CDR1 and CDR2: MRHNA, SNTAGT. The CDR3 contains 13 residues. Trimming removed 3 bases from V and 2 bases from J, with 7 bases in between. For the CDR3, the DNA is TGTGCCAGCAGTGAACAGAGTAACACTGAAGCTTTCTTT. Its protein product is CASSEQSNTEAFF.

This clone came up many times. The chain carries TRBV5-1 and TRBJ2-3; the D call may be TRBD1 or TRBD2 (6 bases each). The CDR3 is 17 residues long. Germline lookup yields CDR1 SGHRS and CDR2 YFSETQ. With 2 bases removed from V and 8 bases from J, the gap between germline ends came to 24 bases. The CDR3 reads CASSLGLQGPTWGTQYF. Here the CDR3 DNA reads TGCGCCAGCAGCTTAGGACTACAGGGCCCCACTTGGGGTACGCAGTATTTT.

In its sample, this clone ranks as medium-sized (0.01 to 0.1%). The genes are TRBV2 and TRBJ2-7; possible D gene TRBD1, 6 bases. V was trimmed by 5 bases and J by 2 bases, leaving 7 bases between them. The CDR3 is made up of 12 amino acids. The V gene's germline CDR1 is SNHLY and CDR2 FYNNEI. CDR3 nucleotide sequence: TGTGCCAGCAGTTGGACAGCCTACGAGCAGTACTTC. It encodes CASSWTAYEQYF.

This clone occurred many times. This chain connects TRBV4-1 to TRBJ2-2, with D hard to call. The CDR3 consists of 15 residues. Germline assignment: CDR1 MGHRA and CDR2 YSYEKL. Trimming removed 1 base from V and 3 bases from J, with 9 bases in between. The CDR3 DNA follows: TGCGCCAGCAGCCAAGGATTCTTGGACACCGGGGAGCTGTTTTTT. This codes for CASSQGFLDTGELFF.

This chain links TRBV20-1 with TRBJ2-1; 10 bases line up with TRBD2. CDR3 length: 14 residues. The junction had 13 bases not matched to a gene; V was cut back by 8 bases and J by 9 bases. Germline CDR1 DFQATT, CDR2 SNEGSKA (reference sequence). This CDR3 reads CSLSGLAGVAEQFF. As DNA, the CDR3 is TGCAGTCTCAGTGGTCTAGCGGGAGTGGCTGAGCAGTTCTTC.

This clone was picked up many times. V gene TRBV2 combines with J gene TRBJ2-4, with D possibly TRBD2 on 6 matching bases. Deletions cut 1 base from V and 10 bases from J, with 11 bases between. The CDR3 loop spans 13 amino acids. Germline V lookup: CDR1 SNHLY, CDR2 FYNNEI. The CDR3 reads CASSEGQGGIQYF. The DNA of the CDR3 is TGTGCCAGCAGTGAAGGGCAGGGAGGTATTCAGTACTTC. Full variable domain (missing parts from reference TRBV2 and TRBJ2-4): EPEVTQTPSHQVTQMGQEVILRCVPISNHLYFYWYRQILGQKVEFLVSFYNNEISEKSEIFDDQFSVERPDGSNFTLKIRSTKLEDSAMYFCASSEGQGGIQYFGAGTRLSVL.

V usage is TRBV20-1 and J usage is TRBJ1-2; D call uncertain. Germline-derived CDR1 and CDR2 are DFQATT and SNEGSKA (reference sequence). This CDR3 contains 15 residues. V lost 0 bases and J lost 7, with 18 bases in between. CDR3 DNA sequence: TGCAGTGCTAGAGATATAAGGGTCGCGGGCTGTGGCTACACCTTC. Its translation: CSARDIRVAGCGYTF.

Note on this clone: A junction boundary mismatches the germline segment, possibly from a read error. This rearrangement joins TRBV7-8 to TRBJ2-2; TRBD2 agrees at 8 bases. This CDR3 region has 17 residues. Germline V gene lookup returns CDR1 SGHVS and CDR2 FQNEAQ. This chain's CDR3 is CASSSVYWREDTAELFF. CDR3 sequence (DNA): TGTGCCAGCAGCTCGGTCTATTGGCGGGAGGACACCGCGGAGCTGTTTTTT.

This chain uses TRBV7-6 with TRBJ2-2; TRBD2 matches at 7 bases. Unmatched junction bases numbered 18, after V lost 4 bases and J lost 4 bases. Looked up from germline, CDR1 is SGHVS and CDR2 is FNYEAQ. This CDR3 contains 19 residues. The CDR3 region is CASSYLRAGEPLGTGELFF. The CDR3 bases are TGTGCCAGCAGCTACTTAAGGGCGGGAGAGCCTCTAGGCACCGGGGAGCTGTTTTTT.

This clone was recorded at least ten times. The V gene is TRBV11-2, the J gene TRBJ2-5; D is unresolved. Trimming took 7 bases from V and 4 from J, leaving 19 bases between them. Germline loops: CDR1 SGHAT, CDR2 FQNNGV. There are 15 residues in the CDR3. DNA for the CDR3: TGTGCCAGCATTAGCTCCGTGGGAAGTCGAGAGACCCAGTACTTC. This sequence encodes CASISSVGSRETQYF.

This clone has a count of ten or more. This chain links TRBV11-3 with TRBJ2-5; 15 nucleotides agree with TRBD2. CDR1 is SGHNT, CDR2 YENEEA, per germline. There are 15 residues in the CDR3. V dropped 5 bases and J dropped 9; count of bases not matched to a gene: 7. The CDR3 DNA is TGTGCCAGCAGCCCCCGGACTAGCGGGGGGGAGGCCCAGTACTTC. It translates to CASSPRTSGGEAQYF.

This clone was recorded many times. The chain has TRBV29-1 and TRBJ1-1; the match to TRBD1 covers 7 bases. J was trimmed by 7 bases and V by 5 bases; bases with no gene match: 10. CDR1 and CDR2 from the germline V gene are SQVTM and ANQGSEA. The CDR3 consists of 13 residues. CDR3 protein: CSVKGTEDLEAFF. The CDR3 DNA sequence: TGCAGCGTTAAAGGGACAGAGGACCTTGAAGCTTTCTTT.

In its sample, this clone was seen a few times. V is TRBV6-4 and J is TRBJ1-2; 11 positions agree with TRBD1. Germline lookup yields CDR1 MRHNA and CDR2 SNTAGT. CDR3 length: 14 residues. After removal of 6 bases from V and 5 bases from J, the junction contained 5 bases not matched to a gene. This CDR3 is CASRGQGEGYGYTF. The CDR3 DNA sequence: TGTGCCAGCAGGGGACAGGGGGAGGGATATGGCTACACCTTC.

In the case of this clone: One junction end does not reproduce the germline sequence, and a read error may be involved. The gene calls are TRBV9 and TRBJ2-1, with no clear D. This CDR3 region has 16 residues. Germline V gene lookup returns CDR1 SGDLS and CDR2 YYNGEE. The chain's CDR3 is CASSVAVAGSYNEQSF. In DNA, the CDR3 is TGTGCCAGCAGCGTTGCGGTGGCCGGTTCATACAATGAGCAGTCCTTC.

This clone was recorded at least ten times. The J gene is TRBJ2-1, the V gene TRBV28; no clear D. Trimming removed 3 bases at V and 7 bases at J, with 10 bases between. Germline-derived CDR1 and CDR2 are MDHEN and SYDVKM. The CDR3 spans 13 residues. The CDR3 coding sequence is TGTGCCAGCAGTTTTGGACCGCCGAATGAGCAGTTCTTC. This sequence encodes CASSFGPPNEQFF.

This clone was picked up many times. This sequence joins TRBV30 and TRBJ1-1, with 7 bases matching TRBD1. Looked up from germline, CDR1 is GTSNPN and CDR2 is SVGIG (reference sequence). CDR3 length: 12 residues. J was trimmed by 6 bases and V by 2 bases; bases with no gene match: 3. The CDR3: CAWSPQGAEAFF. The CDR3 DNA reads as TGTGCCTGGAGTCCCCAGGGGGCTGAAGCTTTCTTT.

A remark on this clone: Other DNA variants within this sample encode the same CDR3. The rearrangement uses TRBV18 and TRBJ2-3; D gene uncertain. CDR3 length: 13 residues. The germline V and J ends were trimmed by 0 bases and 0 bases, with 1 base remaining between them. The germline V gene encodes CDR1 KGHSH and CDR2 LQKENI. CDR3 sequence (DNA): TGTGCCAGCTCACCACCTAGCACAGATACGCAGTATTTT. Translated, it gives CASSPPSTDTQYF.

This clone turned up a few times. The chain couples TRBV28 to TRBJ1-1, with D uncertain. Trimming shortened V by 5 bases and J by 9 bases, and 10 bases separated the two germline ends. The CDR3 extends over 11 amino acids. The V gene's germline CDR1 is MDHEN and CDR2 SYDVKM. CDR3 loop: CASSTRNKAFF. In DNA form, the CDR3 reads TGTGCCAGCAGTACCCGAAACAAAGCTTTCTTT.

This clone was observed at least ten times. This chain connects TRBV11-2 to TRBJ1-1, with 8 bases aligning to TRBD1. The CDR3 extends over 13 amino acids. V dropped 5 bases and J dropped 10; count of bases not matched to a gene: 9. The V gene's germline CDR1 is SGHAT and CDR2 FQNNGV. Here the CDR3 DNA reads TGTGCCAGCAGCCCTAATTACGACAGGGGAGCTTTCTTT. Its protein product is CASSPNYDRGAFF.

The DNA for the CDR3 is TGTGCCAGCAGTGACACGGGGCCTAGCGGTGTATACAGCGAGCAGTTCTTC. Amino acids: CASSDTGPSGVYSEQFF. V and J are TRBV6-1 and TRBJ2-1, with 7 bases matching TRBD2. CDR3 length equals 17 residues. After removal of 3 bases from V and 10 bases from J, the junction contained 18 bases not matched to a gene. The germline gives CDR1 MNHNS, CDR2 SASEGT.

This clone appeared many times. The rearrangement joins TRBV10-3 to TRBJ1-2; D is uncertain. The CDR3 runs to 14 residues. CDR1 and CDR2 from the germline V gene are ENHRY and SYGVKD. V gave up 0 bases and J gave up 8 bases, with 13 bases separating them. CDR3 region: CAISESMGRRGYTF. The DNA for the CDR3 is TGTGCCATCAGTGAGTCGATGGGCCGGCGGGGCTACACCTTC.